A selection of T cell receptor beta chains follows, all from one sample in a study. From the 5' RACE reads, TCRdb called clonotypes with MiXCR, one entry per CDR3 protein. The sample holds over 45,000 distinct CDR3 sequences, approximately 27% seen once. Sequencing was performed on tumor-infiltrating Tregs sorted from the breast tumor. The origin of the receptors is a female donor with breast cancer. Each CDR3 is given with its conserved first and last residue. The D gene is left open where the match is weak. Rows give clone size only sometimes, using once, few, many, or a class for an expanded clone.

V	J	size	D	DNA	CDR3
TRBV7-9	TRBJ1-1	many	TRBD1	TGTGCCAGCAGCCGAATGGGGACAGGGGGCTGGTCTGAAGCTTTCTTT	CASSRMGTGGWSEAFF
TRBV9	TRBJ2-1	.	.	TGTGCCAGCAGCACCAGCGGCCTCTATGAGCAGTTCTTC	CASSTSGLYEQFF
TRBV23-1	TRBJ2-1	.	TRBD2	TGCGCCGGCAGTCAATCGGGGGACTACTACAATGAGCAGTTCTTC	CAGSQSGDYYNEQFF
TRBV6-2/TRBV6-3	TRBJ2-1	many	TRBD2	TGTGCCAGCAGTTACTCTGGTCTAGCGGGAGAGCAGTTCTTC	CASSYSGLAGEQFF
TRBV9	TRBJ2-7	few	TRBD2	TGTGCCAGCAGCGTAGGAGCGGGGGGGCCTGGGTCCTACGAGCAGTACTTC	CASSVGAGGPGSYEQYF
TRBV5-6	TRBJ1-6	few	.	TGTGCCAGCAGCTCGGGGGGGAGACATTCACCCCTCCACTTT	CASSSGGRHSPLHF
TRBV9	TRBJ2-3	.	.	TGTGCCAGCAGCGTAGGTTGGGACACAGATACGCAGTATTTT	CASSVGWDTDTQYF
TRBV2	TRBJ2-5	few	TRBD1	TGTGCCAGAAGAGAGGGGGCGGGAGAGACCCAGTACTTC	CARREGAGETQYF
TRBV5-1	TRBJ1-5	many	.	TGCGCCAGACGCCGTAAGAGCAATCAGCCCCAGCATTTT	CARRRKSNQPQHF
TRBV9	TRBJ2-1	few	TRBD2	TGTGCCAGCAGCAGGGGACTAGGGGACAATGAGCAGTTCTTC	CASSRGLGDNEQFF
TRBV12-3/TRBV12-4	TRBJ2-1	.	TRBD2	TGTGCCACCCGACTAGCGGGCCGCAATGAGCAGTTCTTC	CATRLAGRNEQFF
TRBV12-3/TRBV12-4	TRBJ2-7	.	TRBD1	TGTACCAGCAGGAAAGGACAGGGAGTGCGGGAGCAGTACTTC	CTSRKGQGVREQYF
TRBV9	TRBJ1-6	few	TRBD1	TGTGCCAGCAGAGACAGGGCCGATTCACCCCTCCACTTT	CASRDRADSPLHF
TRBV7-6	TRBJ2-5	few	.	TGTGCCAGCAGCTTGGGGGGAGTAGGAGAGACCCAGTACTTC	CASSLGGVGETQYF
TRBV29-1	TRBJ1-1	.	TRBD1	TGCAGCGGTGGGACAGGGGCGGAGAACACTGAAGCTTTCTTT	CSGGTGAENTEAFF
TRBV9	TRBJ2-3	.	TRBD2	TGTGCCAGCAGCATGAGACTAGCGGGAAGGGTGGGCACAGATACGCAGTATTTT	CASSMRLAGRVGTDTQYF
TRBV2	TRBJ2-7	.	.	TGTGCCAGCATCGGCGGAACAACCTACGAGCAGTACTTC	CASIGGTTYEQYF
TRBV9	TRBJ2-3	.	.	TGTGCCAGCAGCGTATCAGTTACAGATACGCAGTATTTT	CASSVSVTDTQYF
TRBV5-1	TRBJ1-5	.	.	TGCGCCAGCAGCTTGGAATTAGGAGGTCAGCCCCAGCATTTT	CASSLELGGQPQHF
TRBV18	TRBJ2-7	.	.	TGTACCAGCTCACCCGGGGGCCCGGCTCACGAGCAGTACTTC	CTSSPGGPAHEQYF
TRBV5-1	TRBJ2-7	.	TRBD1	TGCGCCAGCAGCCATCGCTCGGGGACAGGGGAAGGCGAGCAGTACTTC	CASSHRSGTGEGEQYF
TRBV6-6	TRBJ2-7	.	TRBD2	TGTGCCACTACTAGCGGGAGGTACGAGCAGTACTTC	CATTSGRYEQYF
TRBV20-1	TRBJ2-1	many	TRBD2	TGCAGTGCGCCGATAGCGGGAGTAGGGAATGAGCAGTTCTTC	CSAPIAGVGNEQFF
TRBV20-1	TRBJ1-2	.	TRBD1	TGCAGTGCTAGAGATTGGGACAGAACTATAAGAGGTGGCTACACCTTC	CSARDWDRTIRGGYTF
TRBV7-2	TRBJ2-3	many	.	TGTGCCAGCAGCTCCCCGGGGGGCGCCGGAGATACGCAGTATTTT	CASSSPGGAGDTQYF
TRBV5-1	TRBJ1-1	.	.	TGCGCCAGCAGCTTGGGTGCTATCATGAACACTGAAGCTTTCTTT	CASSLGAIMNTEAFF
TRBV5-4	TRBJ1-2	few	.	TGTGCCAGCAGTTTGGACGGGAACTATGGCTACACCTTC	CASSLDGNYGYTF
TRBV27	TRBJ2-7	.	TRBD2	TGTGCCAGCAGCGGGAGACTAGCGGGAGGCGAGCAGTACTTC	CASSGRLAGGEQYF
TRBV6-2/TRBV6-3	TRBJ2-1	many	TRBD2	TGTGCCAGCATAAACGGGGGGGCCTATGAGCAGTTCTTC	CASINGGAYEQFF
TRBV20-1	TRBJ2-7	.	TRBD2	TGCAGTGCTAGAGTGGGAGGGAGCTCCTACGGGCAGTACTTC	CSARVGGSSYGQYF